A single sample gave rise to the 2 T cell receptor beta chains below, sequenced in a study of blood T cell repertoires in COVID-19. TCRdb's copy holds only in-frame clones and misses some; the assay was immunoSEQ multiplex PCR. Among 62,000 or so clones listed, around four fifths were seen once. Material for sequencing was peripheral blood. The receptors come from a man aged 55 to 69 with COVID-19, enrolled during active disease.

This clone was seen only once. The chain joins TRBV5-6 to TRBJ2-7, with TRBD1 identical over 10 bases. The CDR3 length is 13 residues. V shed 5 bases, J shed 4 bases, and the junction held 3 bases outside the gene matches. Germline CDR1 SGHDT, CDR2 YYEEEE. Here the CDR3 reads CASRRTGGYEQYF. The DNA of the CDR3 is TGTGCCAGCAGGAGGACAGGGGGTTACGAGCAGTACTTC.

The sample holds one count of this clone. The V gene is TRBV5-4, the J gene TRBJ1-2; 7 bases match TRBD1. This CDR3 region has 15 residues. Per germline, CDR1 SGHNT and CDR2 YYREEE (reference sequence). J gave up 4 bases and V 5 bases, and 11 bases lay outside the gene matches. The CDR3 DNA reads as TGTGCCAGCAGAAAGGGGACAGCTTCCCCCTATGGCTACACCTTC. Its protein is CASRKGTASPYGYTF.